The text below deals with one T cell receptor beta chain. CDR1 is SGHTA and CDR2 is FQGTGA in the germline V gene. CDR3 length equals 15 residues. Trimming took 4 bases from V and 3 from J; bases not matched to a gene: 4. The PCR used 60 Vbeta and 13 Jbeta primers. The protocol was immunoSEQ multiplex PCR, while the TCRdb copy is restricted to in-frame clones and leaves out a portion. The sample yields about 94,000 clones, around four fifths seen once. This sample stems from a study of cytomegalovirus exposure and HLA in healthy donors. This receptor was taken from a male donor in good health and CMV-seronegative. The chain couples TRBV7-3 to TRBJ2-1, with 9 positions matching TRBD1. Source material: PBMCs. In DNA form, the CDR3 reads TGTGCCAGCAGCTCGACAGGGGGGGTCTACAATGAGCAGTTCTTC. It is translated as CASSSTGGVYNEQFF.